Below are 19 T cell receptor beta chains sequenced from a single sample in a study of cytomegalovirus exposure and HLA in healthy donors. With 60 Vbeta and 13 Jbeta primers, the PCR was carried out. TCRdb keeps only in-frame clones here, not all; method: immunoSEQ multiplex PCR. This sample's table has 150,000 to 200,000 clones. The sequenced material came from PBMCs. The origin of the receptors is a man younger than 40 in good health and CMV-seronegative.

This sequence joins TRBV27 and TRBJ1-1; D is undetermined. The CDR3 length is 14 residues. V was trimmed by 6 bases and J by 0 bases, leaving 11 bases between them. The germline CDR1 and CDR2 sequences are MNHEY and SMNVEV (reference sequence). CDR3 residues: CASRGSTLNTEAFF. CDR3 bases: TGTGCCAGCAGGGGGAGTACCTTGAACACTGAAGCTTTCTTT.

The V gene is TRBV4-3, the J gene TRBJ1-5, with TRBD1 matching 7 bases. V trimming: 3 bases; J trimming: 6 bases; junction bases outside the gene matches: 8. This CDR3 contains 15 residues. Germline V CDR1 and CDR2: LGHNA, YSLEER. The CDR3 bases are TGCGCCAGCAGCCAGGGTGACAGGGCGGGTCAGCCCCAGCATTTT. Residues: CASSQGDRAGQPQHF.

This chain uses TRBV10-3 with TRBJ1-4; D is possibly TRBD1 (5 bases). V lost 2 bases and J lost 7, with 17 bases in between. This CDR3 spans 16 amino acids. Germline CDR1 is ENHRY and CDR2 is SYGVKD. CDR3 sequence (DNA): TGTGCCATCAGTGAGCCGACACTTTTGGGGGGTGAAAAACTGTTTTTT. Its translation is CAISEPTLLGGEKLFF.

This chain uses TRBV18 with TRBJ1-5; D possibly corresponds to TRBD1 (5 bases). Between the trimmed V and J ends, which lost 8 bases and 5 bases, there was a span of 13 bases. The CDR3 loop spans 13 amino acids. Germline CDR1 is KGHSH and CDR2 is LQKENI. The CDR3 spells CASTRQSDQPQHF. In DNA, the CDR3 is TGTGCCAGCACTCGACAGTCAGATCAGCCCCAGCATTTT.

The chain recombines TRBV4-1 with TRBJ2-7; D remains unclear. The V end lost 0 bases, the J end lost 1 base, and 7 bases lay between the germline ends. The CDR3 has 14 residues. Germline-derived CDR1 and CDR2 are MGHRA and YSYEKL. The CDR3 region is CASSQEAQSYEQYF. The CDR3 nucleotides read TGCGCCAGCAGCCAAGAAGCACAGTCCTACGAGCAGTACTTC.

This rearrangement joins TRBV7-9 to TRBJ2-1; 13 bases match TRBD2. V trimming: 2 bases; J trimming: 7 bases; junction bases outside the gene matches: 5. The germline V gene has CDR1 SEHNR and CDR2 FQNEAQ (reference sequence). The CDR3 sequence is 16 residues long. CDR3 region: CASSLPGLAGVNEQFF. DNA for the CDR3: TGTGCCAGCAGCTTACCCGGACTAGCGGGGGTTAATGAGCAGTTCTTC. The whole variable domain, remainder taken from reference TRBV7-9 and TRBJ2-1, is DTGVSQNPRHKITKRGQNVTFRCDPISEHNRLYWYRQTLGQGPEFLTYFQNEAQLEKSRLLSDRFSAERPKGSFSTLEIQRTEQGDSAMYLCASSLPGLAGVNEQFFGPGTRLTVL.

The rearrangement joins TRBV6-6 to TRBJ2-7; TRBD2 is a possible D gene (5 bases). Trimming removed 6 bases from V and 0 bases from J, with 12 bases in between. The CDR3 contains 14 residues. Germline V CDR1 and CDR2: MNHNY, SVGAGI (reference sequence). Here the CDR3 reads CASRGPGSSYEQYF. The CDR3 nucleotides read TGTGCCAGCAGAGGCCCGGGAAGCTCCTACGAGCAGTACTTC.

V usage is TRBV5-1 and J usage is TRBJ2-2, with a weak D call TRBD1 (6 bases). With 5 bases removed from V and 4 bases from J, the gap between germline ends came to 9 bases. Germline CDR1 reads SGHRS; CDR2 reads YFSETQ. The CDR3 contains 13 residues. The CDR3 DNA reads as TGCGCCAGCAGAACAGGGTCCACCGGGGAGCTGTTTTTT. It is translated as CASRTGSTGELFF.

The chain joins TRBV6-5 to TRBJ1-2, with 7 bases matching TRBD1. The V gene's germline CDR1 is MNHEY and CDR2 SVGAGI. There are 13 residues in the CDR3. With 11 bases clipped from V and 2 bases from J, the junction kept 8 bases outside the gene matches. The CDR3 DNA is TGTGCCTCTGCCCGAGGGGGCAACTATGGCTACACCTTC. The encoded protein is CASARGGNYGYTF.

The genes are TRBV18 and TRBJ2-7, with a weak D call TRBD1 (6 bases). The length of the CDR3 is 16 residues. Trimming cost V 6 bases and J 6 bases, with 24 bases left between them. The germline gives CDR1 KGHSH, CDR2 LQKENI. CDR3 protein: CASSARGQSGGSEQYF. DNA for the CDR3: TGTGCCAGCTCTGCCCGAGGACAGAGCGGCGGCTCCGAGCAGTACTTC. Filled out from reference TRBV18 and TRBJ2-7, the complete variable domain reads NAGVMQNPRHLVRRRGQEARLRCSPMKGHSHVYWYRQLPEEGLKFMVYLQKENIIDESGMPKERFSAEFPKEGPSILRIQQVVRGDSAAYFCASSARGQSGGSEQYFGPGTRLTVT.

This chain links TRBV12-5 with TRBJ2-2, with 8 bases fitting TRBD1. Trimming took 3 bases from V and 6 from J; bases not matched to a gene: 6. Looked up from germline, CDR1 is LGHNT and CDR2 is FRNRAP. The CDR3 consists of 15 residues. The CDR3 DNA is TGTGCTAGTGGTTTAGGGACAGGTTCCGCCGGGGAGCTGTTTTTT. This encodes CASGLGTGSAGELFF.

The rearrangement uses TRBV19 and TRBJ1-1, with D tentatively TRBD1 (6 bases). Trimming took off 9 bases at V and 4 bases at J, with 21 bases between the two ends. This CDR3 comprises 15 residues. Germline CDR1 LNHDA, CDR2 SQIVND (reference sequence). This CDR3 is CASGSTGTIGTEAFF. For the CDR3, the DNA is TGTGCCAGCGGGTCGACCGGGACAATCGGCACTGAAGCTTTCTTT. Together with reference TRBV19 and TRBJ1-1, the CDR3 gives the full variable domain: DGGITQSPKYLFRKEGQNVTLSCEQNLNHDAMYWYRQDPGQGLRLIYYSQIVNDFQKGDIAEGYSVSREKKESFPLTVTSAQKNPTAFYLCASGSTGTIGTEAFFGQGTRLTVV.

This chain uses TRBV28 with TRBJ1-5; a weak D match, TRBD1 (6 bases). There are 18 residues in the CDR3. Deletions cut 6 bases from V and 0 bases from J, with 21 bases between. Germline V gene data show CDR1 as MDHEN and CDR2 as SYDVKM. The CDR3 bases are TGTGCCAGCAGCCCAAACGAGTGGACAGCGTATAGCAATCAGCCCCAGCATTTT. This gives the protein CASSPNEWTAYSNQPQHF.

The CDR3 coding sequence is TGCGCCAGCAGTCAGGGGGCGCTGAATTTTTACGAGCAGTACTTC. The encoded protein is CASSQGALNFYEQYF. V usage is TRBV10-2 and J usage is TRBJ2-7; TRBD1 agrees at 8 bases. J lost 4 bases, V lost 5 bases, and 10 bases had no gene match. There are 15 residues in the CDR3. CDR1 is WSHSY, CDR2 SAAADI, per germline.

The CDR3 DNA reads TGCGCCAGCAGCCCCCAGAACTCGGGAATAAGGCACTATGGCTACACCTTC. Translated: CASSPQNSGIRHYGYTF. The gene calls are TRBV4-3 and TRBJ1-2; D remains ambiguous. Per the germline V gene, CDR1 is LGHNA and CDR2 is YSLEER. The CDR3 is 17 amino acids. The ends were cut back, 4 bases at V and 3 bases at J, with 21 bases in the middle.

The chain employs TRBV27 and TRBJ2-1; D ambiguous. Trimming stripped 4 bases from V and 7 bases from J, with 8 bases between. CDR3 length: 12 amino acids. Germline V gives CDR1 MNHEY, CDR2 SMNVEV (reference sequence). The CDR3 region is CASSSVPNEQFF. The CDR3 DNA reads as TGTGCCAGCAGTTCAGTCCCTAATGAGCAGTTCTTC.

This chain joins TRBV27 and TRBJ2-4; weak D call: TRBD2 (5 bases). CDR3 size: 15 residues. Germline CDR1 and CDR2: MNHEY and SMNVEV (reference sequence). V lost 9 bases and J lost 3, with 18 bases in between. The CDR3 nucleotides read TGTGCCAGTGCTTTTTCCGGGAACGACAAAAACATTCAGTACTTC. Its translation is CASAFSGNDKNIQYF.

The rearrangement uses TRBV19 and TRBJ1-1, with D uncertain. The CDR3 has 14 amino acids. Trimming removed 0 bases from V and 4 bases from J, with 9 bases in between. CDR1 LNHDA and CDR2 SQIVND come from the germline V gene (reference sequence). The CDR3 nucleotides are TGTGCCAGTAGTATAGAGGGCAGGCCCACTGAAGCTTTCTTT. It specifies CASSIEGRPTEAFF.

The V call is TRBV6-6, the J call TRBJ1-2; 7 nucleotides agree with TRBD1. From germline, CDR1 is MNHNY and CDR2 SVGAGI (reference sequence). The J segment lost 4 bases and the V segment lost 7 bases, leaving 9 bases of the junction unmatched. The CDR3 consists of 14 residues. DNA for the CDR3: TGTGCCAGCAACCTGAGACAGGGAAGCTATGGCTACACCTTC. Translation: CASNLRQGSYGYTF.